This T cell receptor beta chain comes out of a study of metastatic and nonmetastatic thyroid tumors. Study information: The authors compared repertoires across blood and tumor or nodule tissue from malignant and benign thyroid patients.

This clone is classed as medium-sized (0.01 to 0.1%). Its target is not known. Nobody among the patients had been given any treatment before thyroid surgery. The germline V and J ends were trimmed by 5 bases and 0 bases, with 14 bases remaining between them. Germline V CDR1 and CDR2: MDHEN, SYDVKM. This CDR3 has 16 residues. As processed by the authors: Researchers built a distant-metastasis classifier for papillary thyroid cancer that drew on CDR3 differences across clinicopathological groups. Using MiXCR, TCRdb reanalyzed the PCR reads. TCRdb, not the original authors, processed these V and J calls. The sample contains 29,000 or so clones, under 4.5% of which appear only once. Overall study results and limits: Patients with malignant thyroid tumors reportedly had significantly higher TCR beta diversity than those with benign nodules, in blood and tumor.

The chain has TRBV28 and TRBJ1-5; maybe TRBD1 (5 bases). Sequences were obtained from blood. This TCR was recovered from a female donor with papillary thyroid cancer or a benign thyroid nodule (not recorded which). Some clones in this sample may be carry-over from other donors' samples. The CDR3 reads CASSPGTEYSNQPQHF. The CDR3 bases are TGTGCCAGCAGTCCCGGGACCGAGTATAGCAATCAGCCCCAGCATTTT.